This T cell receptor (beta chain) was recovered during a study of cytomegalovirus exposure and HLA in healthy donors. Study-wide findings and caveats: Per published accounts, TCR beta sequences correctly predicted the HLA-A and HLA-B alleles of most subjects. Cytomegalovirus association was listed for about 150 TCR beta chains. Diagnosis of cytomegalovirus status made by the classifier reportedly showed high specificity and sensitivity. Later analysis showed TCR association rates varying by HLA locus, highest for DRB1 and lowest for HLA-C.

This clone was seen a single time. Its antigen is still unknown. Primers: 60 Vbeta forward and 13 Jbeta reverse. Sequenced by immunoSEQ multiplex PCR; TCRdb stores in-frame clones only, minus some. The sample shows approximately 97,000 clones, approximately 87% of them seen only once. V was pared by 6 bases and J by 0 bases, with 10 bases of the junction left unmatched. CDR3 size: 17 residues. CDR1 is SNHLY, CDR2 FYNNEI, per germline. The receptor was derived from a man aged 35-49 years in good health and CMV-seronegative. Sequencing used PBMCs. V gene TRBV2 combines with J gene TRBJ1-3; 8 bases line up with TRBD1. CDR3 in amino acids: CASSDVRDRISGNTIYF. The DNA of the CDR3 is TGTGCCAGCAGCGACGTCCGGGACAGGATCTCTGGAAACACCATATATTTT. Full variable domain (remainder filled in from reference TRBV2 and TRBJ1-3): EPEVTQTPSHQVTQMGQEVILRCVPISNHLYFYWYRQILGQKVEFLVSFYNNEISEKSEIFDDQFSVERPDGSNFTLKIRSTKLEDSAMYFCASSDVRDRISGNTIYFGEGSWLTVV.